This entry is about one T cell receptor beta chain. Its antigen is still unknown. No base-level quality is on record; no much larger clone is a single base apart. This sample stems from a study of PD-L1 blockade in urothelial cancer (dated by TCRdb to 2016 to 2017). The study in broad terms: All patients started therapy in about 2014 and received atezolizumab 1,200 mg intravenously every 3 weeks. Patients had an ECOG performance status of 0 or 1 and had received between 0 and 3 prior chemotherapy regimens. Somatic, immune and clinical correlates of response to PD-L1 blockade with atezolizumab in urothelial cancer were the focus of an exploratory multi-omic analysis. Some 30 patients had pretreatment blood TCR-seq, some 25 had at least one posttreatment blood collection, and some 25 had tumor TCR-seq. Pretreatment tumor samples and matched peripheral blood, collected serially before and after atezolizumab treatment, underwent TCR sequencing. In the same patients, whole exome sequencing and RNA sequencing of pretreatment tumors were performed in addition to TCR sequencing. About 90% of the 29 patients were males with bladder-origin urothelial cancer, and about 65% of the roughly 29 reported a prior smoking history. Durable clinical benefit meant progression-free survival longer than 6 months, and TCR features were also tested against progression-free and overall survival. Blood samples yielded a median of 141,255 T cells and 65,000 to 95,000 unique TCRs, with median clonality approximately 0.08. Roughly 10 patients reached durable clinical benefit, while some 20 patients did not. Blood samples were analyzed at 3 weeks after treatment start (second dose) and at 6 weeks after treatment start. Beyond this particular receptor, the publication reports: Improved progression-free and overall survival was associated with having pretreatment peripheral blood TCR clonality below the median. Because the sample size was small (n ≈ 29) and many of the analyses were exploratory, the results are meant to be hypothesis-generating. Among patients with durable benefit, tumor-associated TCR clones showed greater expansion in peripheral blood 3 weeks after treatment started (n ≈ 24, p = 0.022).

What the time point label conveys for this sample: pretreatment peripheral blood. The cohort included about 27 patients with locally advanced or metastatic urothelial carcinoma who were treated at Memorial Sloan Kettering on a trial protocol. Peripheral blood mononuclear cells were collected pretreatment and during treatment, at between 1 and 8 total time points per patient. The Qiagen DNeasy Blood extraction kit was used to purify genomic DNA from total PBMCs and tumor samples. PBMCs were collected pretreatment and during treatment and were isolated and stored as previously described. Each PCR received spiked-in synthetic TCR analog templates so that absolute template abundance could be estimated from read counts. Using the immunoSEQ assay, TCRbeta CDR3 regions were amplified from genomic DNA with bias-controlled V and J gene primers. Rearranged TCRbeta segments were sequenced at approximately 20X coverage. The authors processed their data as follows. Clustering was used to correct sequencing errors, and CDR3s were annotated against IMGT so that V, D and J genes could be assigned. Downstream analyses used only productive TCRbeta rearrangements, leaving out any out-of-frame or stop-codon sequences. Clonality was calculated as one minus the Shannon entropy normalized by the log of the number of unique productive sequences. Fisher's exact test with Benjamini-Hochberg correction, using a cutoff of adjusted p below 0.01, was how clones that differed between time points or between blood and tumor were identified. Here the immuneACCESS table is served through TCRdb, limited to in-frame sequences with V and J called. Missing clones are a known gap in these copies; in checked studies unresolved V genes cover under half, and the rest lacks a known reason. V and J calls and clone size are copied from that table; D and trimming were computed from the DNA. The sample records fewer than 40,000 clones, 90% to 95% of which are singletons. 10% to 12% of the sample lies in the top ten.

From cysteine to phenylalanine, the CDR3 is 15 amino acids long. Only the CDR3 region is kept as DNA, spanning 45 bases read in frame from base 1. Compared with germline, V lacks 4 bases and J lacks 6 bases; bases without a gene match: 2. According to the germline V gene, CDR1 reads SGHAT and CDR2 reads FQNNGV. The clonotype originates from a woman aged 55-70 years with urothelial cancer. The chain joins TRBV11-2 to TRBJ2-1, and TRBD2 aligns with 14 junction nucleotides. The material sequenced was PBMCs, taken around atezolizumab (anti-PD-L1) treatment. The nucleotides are TGTGCCAGCAGCTCGGGACTAGCGGGAGTCAATGAGCAGTTCTTC. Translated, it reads CASSSGLAGVNEQFF.